The rows below give T cell receptor beta chains drawn from one sample of a study of early T cells in non-severe SARS-CoV-2 infection. TCRdb ran MiXCR on the 5' RACE reads and lists one entry per CDR3 protein. The sample yields 86,000 or so distinct CDR3 sequences, 5.5% to 7.5% seen once. Specimen: whole blood. The receptors stem from an adult who was a healthcare worker with PCR-confirmed SARS-CoV-2 infection or an uninfected control (not recorded which). CDR3s include the opening cysteine and the closing phenylalanine or tryptophan. Fields, in order: CDR3 DNA, CDR3 protein, J gene, V gene, D gene, clone size. D genes are given only for firm matches. Not all rows give a size; the values are once, few, many and, for expanded clones, a class.

TGTGCCAGCAGTGACTCAGGGGTTTATCAGCCCCAGCATTTT | CASSDSGVYQPQHF | TRBJ1-5 | TRBV6-4 | NA | many
TGTGCCAGCAGTGCTATGCCAGGGGGCTTTGGCTACACCTTC | CASSAMPGGFGYTF | TRBJ1-2 | TRBV6-1 | TRBD1 | many
TGTGCCACCAGCAAAACAGGGGTAGAGACCCAGTACTTC | CATSKTGVETQYF | TRBJ2-5 | TRBV15 | TRBD1 | NA
TGCAGTGCCGAAAGAAGACAGGGGGCGCTCCAAGAGACCCAGTACTTC | CSAERRQGALQETQYF | TRBJ2-5 | TRBV20-1 | TRBD1 | NA
TGCAGTGCTACTGCGGAGTACACAGATACGCAGTATTTT | CSATAEYTDTQYF | TRBJ2-3 | TRBV20-1 | NA | few
TGCAGCGTTGAGGGCCGTGCTTGGGCCGAGCAGTACTTC | CSVEGRAWAEQYF | TRBJ2-7 | TRBV29-1 | NA | NA
TGTGCCAGCAGCTTATCAGGACTGGGTTTCTATGGCTACACCTTC | CASSLSGLGFYGYTF | TRBJ1-2 | TRBV7-2 | NA | many
TGTGCCAGCAGCCTAACAGGGGTTGGAACTAATGAAAAACTGTTTTTT | CASSLTGVGTNEKLFF | TRBJ1-4 | TRBV6-1 | TRBD1 | many
TGTGCCAGCAGTTTCGTGACAAATAGCAATCAGCCCCAGCATTTT | CASSFVTNSNQPQHF | TRBJ1-5 | TRBV12-3/TRBV12-4 | NA | few
TGCAGCGTCCGTGGGACTAGCGGGGGGGCCGCAGAGACCCAGTACTTC | CSVRGTSGGAAETQYF | TRBJ2-5 | TRBV29-1 | TRBD2 | NA
TGTGCCAGCAGCAGCATACTTACAACTAATGAAAAACTGTTTTTT | CASSSILTTNEKLFF | TRBJ1-4 | TRBV28 | NA | many
TGTGCCAGCAGCTACCCCTTCAGACAGACCGAAAACAATGAGCAGTTCTTC | CASSYPFRQTENNEQFF | TRBJ2-1 | TRBV7-9 | NA | many
TGCAGTGCTCTGCGGGGGGGCACTAGCACAGATACGCAGTATTTT | CSALRGGTSTDTQYF | TRBJ2-3 | TRBV20-1 | TRBD2 | few
TGCAGTGCTATTGGACAGGGGACAGATACGCAGTATTTT | CSAIGQGTDTQYF | TRBJ2-3 | TRBV20-1 | TRBD1 | many
TGTGCCAGCAGAGCGGAAGGGTACACCGGGGAGCTGTTTTTT | CASRAEGYTGELFF | TRBJ2-2 | TRBV19 | NA | few
TGCGCCAGCAGCCGGACGTTCTCCTACGAGCAGTACTTC | CASSRTFSYEQYF | TRBJ2-7 | TRBV5-1 | NA | many
TGCAGCGCCACGGGACAGGGCTACAATGAGCAGTTCTTC | CSATGQGYNEQFF | TRBJ2-1 | TRBV29-1 | TRBD1 | NA
TGCGCCAGCAGCCCTACTAGCGGGGCCTACAATGAGCAGTTCTTC | CASSPTSGAYNEQFF | TRBJ2-1 | TRBV5-1 | TRBD2 | few
TGTGCCAGCAGTGAGGTCGGAAATTCCTACGAGCAGTACTTC | CASSEVGNSYEQYF | TRBJ2-7 | TRBV2 | NA | many
TGTGCCAGCAGCGGAACAACACGGAACACTGAAGCTTTCTTT | CASSGTTRNTEAFF | TRBJ1-1 | TRBV5-5 | NA | NA
TGTGCCTTGGGGCAGGGGACAGATACGCAGTATTTT | CALGQGTDTQYF | TRBJ2-3 | TRBV6-6 | NA | NA
TGTGCCAGCAGCAGTCCCGGGACAGGGGGAATAGCGGTAGGACAAGAGACCCAGTACTTC | CASSSPGTGGIAVGQETQYF | TRBJ2-5 | TRBV7-9 | TRBD1 | many
TGTGCCAGCAGTTACGCCCCAACGACTAGCGGGCACGAGCAGTACTTC | CASSYAPTTSGHEQYF | TRBJ2-7 | TRBV6-2/TRBV6-3 | TRBD2 | many
TGTGCCAGCAGCTTAGATTGGACTAGCGGGAGACAAGAGACCCAGTACTTC | CASSLDWTSGRQETQYF | TRBJ2-5 | TRBV7-8 | TRBD2 | NA
TGCAGTGCTCCACACATCGCAGGATCGTACGAGCAGTACTTC | CSAPHIAGSYEQYF | TRBJ2-7 | TRBV20-1 | NA | NA
TGCAGTGCTAGAGATCATGGGCTAGCGGGAGGTGAGCAGTACTTC | CSARDHGLAGGEQYF | TRBJ2-7 | TRBV20-1 | TRBD2 | many
TGTGCCAGCAGTGAGGCAGCCCCGGGCACCGGGGAGCTGTTTTTT | CASSEAAPGTGELFF | TRBJ2-2 | TRBV2 | NA | NA
TGTGCCAGCAGCCCTTTCCTTGGGTACAGGGTGGATGAGCAGTTCTTC | CASSPFLGYRVDEQFF | TRBJ2-1 | TRBV28 | NA | many
TGTGCCAGCAGTGAAACAGGGATGAAGCCTGAAGCTTTCTTT | CASSETGMKPEAFF | TRBJ1-1 | TRBV6-1 | NA | many
TGTGCCACCAGTGATCAGGGCTTAGGTGAAGCTTTCTTT | CATSDQGLGEAFF | TRBJ1-1 | TRBV24-1 | NA | NA
TGTGCCAGTAAGGGGACAGGGGCCTACGAGCAGTACTTC | CASKGTGAYEQYF | TRBJ2-7 | TRBV19 | TRBD1 | few
TGTGCCAGCAGCTTATTCGGCGGAGCAACTAATGAAAAACTGTTTTTT | CASSLFGGATNEKLFF | TRBJ1-4 | TRBV7-8 | NA | few
TGTGCCAGCAGCCATCGTCCCCCCCGGGGATCCCACGAGCAGTACTTC | CASSHRPPRGSHEQYF | TRBJ2-7 | TRBV14 | NA | NA
TGTGCCAGCAGTGAGGACTCGAGGGGTTATTTT | CASSEDSRGYF | TRBJ2-3 | TRBV2 | NA | NA
TGCAGCGTTGGAGGGGACAGCCACTACAATGAGCAGTTCTTC | CSVGGDSHYNEQFF | TRBJ2-1 | TRBV29-1 | TRBD1 | many
TGCAGTGCTAGGGGTGGAGGTCGCCCGGATACGCAGTATTTT | CSARGGGRPDTQYF | TRBJ2-3 | TRBV20-1 | NA | many
TGTGCCAGCAGTTACAAGAGGGTCTCTTACGAGCAGTACTTC | CASSYKRVSYEQYF | TRBJ2-7 | TRBV6-5 | NA | many
TGTGCCAGCAGCGACAGCCCGCCAGCGGGGGTCGGGGAGACCCAGTACTTC | CASSDSPPAGVGETQYF | TRBJ2-5 | TRBV12-3/TRBV12-4 | TRBD2 | NA
TGTGCCAGCAGCTCTCGACAGGGGAGTGGCTACACCTTC | CASSSRQGSGYTF | TRBJ1-2 | TRBV9 | TRBD1 | few
TGTGCCTGGACTCACAGTAAAGAGACCCAGTACTTC | CAWTHSKETQYF | TRBJ2-5 | TRBV30 | NA | NA
TGTGCCAGCAGCCAAGTCCAGGGACCACCCGAAGCTTTCTTT | CASSQVQGPPEAFF | TRBJ1-1 | TRBV4-2 | NA | many
TGTGCCAGCAGTCGGGCAGGGGGACTGGGGGCCAACGTCCTGACTTTT | CASSRAGGLGANVLTF | TRBJ2-6 | TRBV12-3/TRBV12-4 | NA | NA
TGTGCCAGCAGCTTAGACGGACTTGGGGGCTACACCTTC | CASSLDGLGGYTF | TRBJ1-2 | TRBV7-2 | NA | NA
TGTGCCAGCAGTTACCAGGGGACGAGAACCGGGGAGCTGTTTTTT | CASSYQGTRTGELFF | TRBJ2-2 | TRBV6-2/TRBV6-3 | NA | few
TGTGCCAGCAGCGATACAGGGTCACCTAACTATGGCTACACCTTC | CASSDTGSPNYGYTF | TRBJ1-2 | TRBV28 | NA | NA
TGTGCCAGCAGTCGGGGTTCTGGTCAGCCCCAGCATTTT | CASSRGSGQPQHF | TRBJ1-5 | TRBV27 | NA | many
TGTGCCAGCAGTTTAGGGGCAGCCAAAAACATTCAGTACTTC | CASSLGAAKNIQYF | TRBJ2-4 | TRBV12-3/TRBV12-4 | NA | many